A selection of T cell receptor beta chains follows, all from one sample in a study of Ad26.COV2.S vaccination and SARS-CoV-2 variants. Profiled with immunoSEQ multiplex PCR; TCRdb holds only in-frame clones, not every one. The profile covers just under 250,000 clones, with 85% to 90% appearing a single time and around a tenth taken by the ten largest. The input for sequencing was peripheral blood, taken in a trial of Ad26.COV2.S vaccine versus placebo. The origin of the receptors is a person aged 18-60 years who received the Ad26.COV2.S COVID-19 vaccine or a placebo. CDR3s include the opening cysteine and the closing phenylalanine or tryptophan. The D gene is left open where the match is weak. Clone size, where shown, is once, few, many, or a class for clones that have expanded.

cdr3_aa	cdr3_nt	d_call	clone_size	v_call	j_call
CASSGLSRPYGYTF	TGTGCCAGCAGTGGACTTTCGAGGCCTTATGGCTACACCTTC	.	few	TRBV2	TRBJ1-2
CASSVGEQGYVTDTQYF	TGTGCCAGCAGCGTAGGAGAACAGGGGTATGTCACAGATACGCAGTATTTT	TRBD1	.	TRBV9	TRBJ2-3
CASSYDGGGNQPQHF	TGTGCCAGCAGTTACGACGGTGGAGGCAATCAGCCCCAGCATTTT	.	.	TRBV6-2/TRBV6-3	TRBJ1-5
CATSDSGGQPQHF	TGTGCCACCAGTGATTCCGGCGGGCAGCCCCAGCATTTT	.	.	TRBV24-1	TRBJ1-5
CAISAGTSGGADTQYF	TGTGCCATCAGTGCTGGGACTAGCGGGGGGGCCGATACGCAGTATTTT	TRBD2	.	TRBV10-3	TRBJ2-3
CASSDTRLTTNEKLFF	TGTGCCAGCAGTGATACTCGTCTTACGACTAATGAAAAACTGTTTTTT	.	once	TRBV25-1	TRBJ1-4
CASSDNRDRGTGELFF	TGCGCCAGCAGTGATAACCGGGACAGGGGAACCGGGGAGCTGTTTTTT	TRBD1	.	TRBV23-1	TRBJ2-2
CASSFGPGQGAYEQYF	TGTGCCAGCAGTTTTGGTCCGGGACAGGGGGCCTACGAGCAGTACTTC	TRBD1	.	TRBV28	TRBJ2-7
CSASTGLAYNEQFF	TGCAGTGCTAGTACGGGACTAGCGTACAATGAGCAGTTCTTC	TRBD2	once	TRBV20-1	TRBJ2-1
CASSLALEGFGNEQFF	TGTGCCAGCAGCTTGGCCTTGGAGGGGTTCGGCAATGAGCAGTTCTTC	.	.	TRBV5-6	TRBJ2-1
CASSLVRLAGKDTGELFF	TGTGCCAGCAGCTTAGTCAGACTAGCGGGAAAGGACACCGGGGAGCTGTTTTTT	TRBD2	.	TRBV7-9	TRBJ2-2
CASSLGQGYSGANVLTF	TGTGCCAGCAGCTTGGGACAGGGGTACTCTGGGGCCAACGTCCTGACTTTC	TRBD1	.	TRBV11-3	TRBJ2-6
CASRTGVNTEAFF	TGTGCCAGCAGGACAGGGGTGAACACTGAAGCTTTCTTT	TRBD1	many	TRBV6-6	TRBJ1-1
CASSPPTSGRAASYNEQFF	TGTGCCAGCAGCCCCCCGACTAGCGGGAGGGCCGCCTCCTACAATGAGCAGTTCTTC	TRBD2	once	TRBV7-3	TRBJ2-1
CASSLAGTLRGYTF	TGTGCCAGCAGCTTAGCAGGGACGTTACGGGGCTACACCTTC	.	.	TRBV7-9	TRBJ1-2
CASSPSSVEYEQFF	TGTGCCAGCAGTCCCTCGTCAGTGGAGTATGAGCAGTTCTTC	.	.	TRBV6-5	TRBJ2-1
CASSLSYGRDEQFF	TGTGCCAGCAGTTTATCTTACGGACGGGATGAGCAGTTCTTC	.	.	TRBV6-2/TRBV6-3	TRBJ2-1
CAIKGQSTDTQYF	TGTGCCATCAAGGGACAGAGCACAGATACGCAGTATTTT	TRBD1	.	TRBV10-3	TRBJ2-3
CASSLGSNYGYTF	TGTGCCAGTAGTTTGGGATCTAACTATGGCTACACCTTC	.	few	TRBV19	TRBJ1-2
CAISPSVGLASPLYNEQFF	TGTGCCATCAGCCCGTCGGTGGGGCTAGCCTCCCCCCTATACAATGAGCAGTTCTTC	.	.	TRBV10-3	TRBJ2-1
CSAGVQDTQYF	TGCAGTGCTGGAGTCCAAGATACGCAGTATTTT	.	.	TRBV20-1	TRBJ2-3
CASSPGTPNNEQFF	TGTGCCAGCAGCCCCGGGACACCGAACAATGAGCAGTTCTTC	.	.	TRBV11-1	TRBJ2-1
CASSIILGGELFF	TGCGCCAGCAGCATCATCTTGGGCGGGGAGCTGTTTTTT	.	.	TRBV4-3	TRBJ2-2
CASSRAGLAGVNTGELFF	TGTGCCAGCAGTCGAGCGGGACTAGCGGGAGTGAACACCGGGGAGCTGTTTTTT	TRBD2	.	TRBV6-6	TRBJ2-2
CASSRDSVGGYTF	TGTGCCAGTAGCCGGGACTCCGTCGGGGGCTACACCTTC	.	once	TRBV19	TRBJ1-2
CASNGLAGGTGEQFF	TGTGCCAGCAATGGACTAGCGGGAGGTACCGGTGAGCAGTTCTTC	TRBD2	.	TRBV7-9	TRBJ2-1
CASGGGSITVGAFF	TGTGCCAGCGGTGGGGGGTCGATAACGGTAGGAGCTTTCTTT	.	once	TRBV7-8	TRBJ1-1
CASSLRQAGGEQYF	TGTGCCAGCAGCTTAAGACAGGCCGGTGGGGAGCAGTACTTC	.	.	TRBV11-1	TRBJ2-7
CASGLVTGGVADTQYF	TGTGCTAGTGGTTTGGTAACGGGGGGAGTAGCAGATACGCAGTATTTT	TRBD2	.	TRBV12-5	TRBJ2-3
CATSDFSGTGSFGTQYF	TGTGCCACCAGTGATTTCTCCGGGACAGGGAGCTTCGGGACCCAGTACTTC	TRBD1	.	TRBV24-1	TRBJ2-5
CASSRDETGELFF	TGTGCCAGCAGCCGGGACGAGACCGGGGAGCTGTTTTTT	.	once	TRBV6-4	TRBJ2-2
CASSAPRGGSDNEQFF	TGTGCCAGCAGCGCTCCGCGCGGGGGCTCCGACAATGAGCAGTTCTTC	.	.	TRBV9	TRBJ2-1
CASSFYRGQTEAFF	TGTGCCAGCAGTTTCTACAGGGGGCAAACTGAAGCTTTCTTT	TRBD1	.	TRBV6-5	TRBJ1-1
CASSLVEGFGKLFF	TGTGCCAGCAGCTTAGTTGAGGGTTTTGGAAAACTGTTTTTT	.	few	TRBV11-2	TRBJ1-4
CASRTQGGGTQYF	TGTGCCAGTAGGACACAAGGGGGTGGGACCCAGTACTTC	.	.	TRBV25-1	TRBJ2-5
CASSQERHNYGYTF	TGTGCCAGCAGCCAAGAACGACACAACTATGGCTACACCTTC	.	.	TRBV3-1/TRBV3-2	TRBJ1-2
CASSLDRGPMKNTGELFF	TGTGCCAGCAGCTTAGACAGGGGACCTATGAAGAACACCGGGGAGCTGTTTTTT	TRBD1	.	TRBV7-8	TRBJ2-2
CASSHDRAPLHF	TGTGCCAGCAGCCATGACCGGGCACCCCTCCACTTT	.	.	TRBV7-8	TRBJ1-6
CASKRQGGLYEQYF	TGTGCCAGCAAACGACAGGGGGGGTTATACGAGCAGTACTTC	TRBD1	.	TRBV27	TRBJ2-7
CAWYSGANVLTF	TGTGCCTGGTACTCTGGGGCCAACGTCCTGACTTTC	.	.	TRBV30	TRBJ2-6
CASSEPRREQYF	TGTGCCAGCAGTGAACCCAGAAGGGAGCAGTACTTC	.	.	TRBV2	TRBJ2-7
CASSQVQAAGANVLTF	TGCGCCAGCAGCCAAGTGCAAGCAGCTGGGGCCAACGTCCTGACTTTC	.	.	TRBV4-1	TRBJ2-6
CASSPDRVNEQYF	TGTGCCAGCAGCCCCGACAGGGTTAACGAGCAGTACTTC	TRBD1	few	TRBV3-1/TRBV3-2	TRBJ2-7
CASSTSGKETQYF	TGCGCCAGCAGCACATCCGGGAAAGAGACCCAGTACTTC	.	.	TRBV5-1	TRBJ2-5
CASSHRDRNSGANVLTF	TGCGCCAGCAGCCACCGGGACAGGAACTCTGGGGCCAACGTCCTGACTTTC	TRBD1	.	TRBV5-1	TRBJ2-6
CASSLNVANEQFF	TGTGCCAGCAGCTTAAACGTTGCAAACGAGCAGTTCTTC	.	.	TRBV7-3	TRBJ2-1
CAWRPGQGAKEYF	TGTGCCTGGAGACCGGGACAGGGGGCGAAGGAGTACTTC	TRBD1	.	TRBV30	TRBJ2-7
CASSYSGGTRRGELFF	TGTGCCAGCAGTTACAGCGGCGGGACGAGGAGAGGGGAGCTGTTTTTT	.	once	TRBV6-6	TRBJ2-2
CASSVGVGLETQYF	TGTGCCAGCAGCGTAGGGGTGGGCTTGGAGACCCAGTACTTC	.	.	TRBV9	TRBJ2-5
CASSPAGFWGNYGYTF	TGTGCCAGCAGTCCCGCCGGGTTTTGGGGGAACTATGGCTACACCTTC	.	.	TRBV27	TRBJ1-2
CASSEVGGGGQPQHF	TGTGCCAGCAGTGAAGTCGGAGGGGGAGGCCAGCCCCAGCATTTT	.	.	TRBV6-1	TRBJ1-5
CASSPGTSGDTDTQYF	TGTGCCAGCAGCCCCGGGACTTCCGGGGACACAGATACGCAGTATTTT	.	.	TRBV11-3	TRBJ2-3